Presented here are 12 T cell receptor beta chains from one specimen sequenced in a study of OX40 agonist ivuxolimab in advanced cancers. Produced via immunoSEQ multiplex PCR; TCRdb's table is partial and in-frame only. This sample has more than 60,000 clones, with 84% found just once. The source material was CD4+ or CD8+ T cells sorted from blood, sampled in a trial of the OX40 agonist ivuxolimab. The source of these receptors is an adult with an advanced solid tumor such as melanoma, head and neck, liver or kidney cancer.

The chain carries TRBV21-1 and TRBJ1-2; the DNA was not compared with TRBD1, the D call given in the table. TRBV21-1 is recorded as a pseudogene. This CDR3 has 17 amino acids. Here the CDR3 reads CASSPETQGALFYGYTF. Here the CDR3 DNA reads TGTGCCAGCAGCCCAGAAACGCAGGGGGCACTTTTCTATGGCTACACCTTC.

The chain carries TRBV19 and TRBJ2-2; 7 bases match TRBD2. Looked up from germline, CDR1 is LNHDA and CDR2 is SQIVND (reference sequence). Losses at the gene ends were 8 bases for V and 5 bases for J; bases not matched to a gene: 8. The CDR3 length is 14 residues. The CDR3 loop is CASSGLEPTGELFF. DNA of the CDR3: TGTGCCAGTTCAGGACTAGAACCAACCGGGGAGCTGTTTTTT.

The V and J genes are TRBV7-2 and TRBJ2-5, with 9 bases aligning to TRBD1. TRBJ2-7 matches the DNA end more closely, so the J call is doubtful. The CDR3 consists of 15 residues. Germline assignment: CDR1 SGHTA and CDR2 FQGNSA. CDR3 region: CASSSRTGEGYEQYF. CDR3 sequence (DNA): TGTGCCAGCAGCTCGCGGACAGGGGAAGGCTACGAGCAGTACTTC.

J is TRBJ1-4 and V is TRBV30, with D unresolved. There are 15 residues in the CDR3. V lost 5 bases and J 0 bases, leaving 13 bases between the germline ends. CDR1 and CDR2 from the germline V gene are GTSNPN and SVGIG (reference sequence). CDR3 sequence: CAWGRAGATNEKLFF. The DNA for the CDR3 is TGTGCCTGGGGTCGGGCCGGGGCAACTAATGAAAAACTGTTTTTT.

V usage is TRBV2 and J usage is TRBJ2-6; D not certain. V was trimmed by 4 bases and J by 0 bases, leaving 1 base between them. Germline V gene sequence: CDR1 SNHLY, CDR2 FYNNEI. This CDR3 region has 13 residues. The CDR3 coding sequence is TGTGCCAGCAGTGGCTCTGGGGCCAACGTCCTGACTTTC. Translated, it gives CASSGSGANVLTF.

V usage is TRBV5-1 and J usage is TRBJ2-3; TRBD1 aligns across 7 bases. Trimming took 0 bases from V and 2 from J; bases not matched to a gene: 6. Germline lookup yields CDR1 SGHRS and CDR2 YFSETQ. The CDR3 has 16 amino acids. The CDR3: CASSLEGTEDTDTQYF. The DNA for the CDR3 is TGCGCCAGCAGCTTGGAAGGGACAGAAGACACAGATACGCAGTATTTT. The whole variable domain, remainder taken from reference TRBV5-1 and TRBJ2-3, is KAGVTQTPRYLIKTRGQQVTLSCSPISGHRSVSWYQQTPGQGLQFLFEYFSETQRNKGNFPGRFSGRQFSNSRSEMNVSTLELGDSALYLCASSLEGTEDTDTQYFGPGTRLTVL.

The CDR3: CASSFGAVQNIQYF. The CDR3 DNA sequence: TGTGCCAGCAGTTTCGGGGCGGTTCAGAACATTCAGTACTTC. The chain links TRBV6-6 to TRBJ2-4, with D perhaps matching TRBD1 or TRBD2 (5 bases each). The CDR3 totals 14 residues. Trimming pared 4 bases from V and 7 bases from J, leaving 14 bases between. The germline V gene encodes CDR1 MNHNY and CDR2 SVGAGI (reference sequence).

The chain combines TRBV18 with TRBJ1-4, with 7 nucleotides matching TRBD1. V lost 3 bases, J lost 6 bases, and 7 bases stayed unmatched. CDR3 length: 15 amino acids. CDR1 and CDR2 from the germline V gene are KGHSH and LQKENI. Here the CDR3 reads CASSPRTDRDEKLFF. CDR3 DNA sequence: TGTGCCAGCTCACCTCGTACCGACAGGGATGAAAAACTGTTTTTT. Filled out from reference TRBV18 and TRBJ1-4, the complete variable domain reads NAGVMQNPRHLVRRRGQEARLRCSPMKGHSHVYWYRQLPEEGLKFMVYLQKENIIDESGMPKERFSAEFPKEGPSILRIQQVVRGDSAAYFCASSPRTDRDEKLFFGSGTQLSVL.

CDR3 protein: CASSLDFAGDNEQYF. CDR3 nucleotides: TGCGCCAGCAGCTTGGACTTCGCAGGGGACAACGAGCAGTACTTC. The V call is TRBV5-1, the J call TRBJ2-7; tentatively, D is TRBD1 (6 bases). Germline V gene sequence: CDR1 SGHRS, CDR2 YFSETQ. V shed 0 bases and J shed 5 bases, with 15 bases lying between them. The CDR3 is 15 residues long.

The chain combines TRBV19 with TRBJ1-4; no reliable D call. CDR3 size: 14 residues. Germline values: CDR1 LNHDA, CDR2 SQIVND (reference sequence). Trimming removed 5 bases at V and 4 bases at J, with 11 bases between. The CDR3 reads CASSRITNNEKLFF. The CDR3 nucleotides are TGTGCCAGTAGTCGAATAACCAATAATGAAAAACTGTTTTTT.

The rearrangement links TRBV6-5 to TRBJ2-5; no clear D gene. This CDR3 has 15 residues. Trimming took 5 bases from V and 1 from J, leaving 14 bases between them. CDR1 and CDR2 from the germline V gene are MNHEY and SVGAGI. The CDR3 region has the DNA TGTGCCAGCAGTCCCCGCCCCCACGGCCAAGAGACCCAGTACTTC. This translates into CASSPRPHGQETQYF.

This rearrangement joins TRBV1 to TRBJ2-1; no DNA check was done on the table's D call, TRBD2. TRBV1 is shown as a pseudogene. The CDR3 is 15 amino acids. CDR3 bases: TGCACCAGCAGCCCCCAAGGGACTAGATCGCTTGAGCAGTTCTTC. Its protein is CTSSPQGTRSLEQFF.